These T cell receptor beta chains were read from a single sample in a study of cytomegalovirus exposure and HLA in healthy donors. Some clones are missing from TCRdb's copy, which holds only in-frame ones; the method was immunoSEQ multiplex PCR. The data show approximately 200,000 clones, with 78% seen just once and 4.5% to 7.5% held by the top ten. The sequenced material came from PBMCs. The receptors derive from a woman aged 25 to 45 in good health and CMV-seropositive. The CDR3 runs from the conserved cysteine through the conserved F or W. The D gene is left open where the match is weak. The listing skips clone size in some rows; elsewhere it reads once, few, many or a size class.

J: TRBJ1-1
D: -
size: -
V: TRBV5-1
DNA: TGCGCCAGCACCCCGGGAGGGACCCTTGGGGGCACTGAAGCTTTCTTT
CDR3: CASTPGGTLGGTEAFF

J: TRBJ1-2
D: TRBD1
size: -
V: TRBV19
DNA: TGTGCCAGTAGTTCCCCCATACAGGGGGCCGCTTATGGCTACACCTTC
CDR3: CASSSPIQGAAYGYTF

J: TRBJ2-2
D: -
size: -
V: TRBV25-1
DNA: TGTGCCAGCAGCCAGTCGCGGCGGTGGACCGGGGAGCTGTTTTTT
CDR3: CASSQSRRWTGELFF

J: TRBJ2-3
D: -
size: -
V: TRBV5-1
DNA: TGCGCCAGCAGCTTGTGGGGGGATAACACAGATACGCAGTATTTT
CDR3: CASSLWGDNTDTQYF

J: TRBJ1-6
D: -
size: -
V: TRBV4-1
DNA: TGCGCCAGCAGCCAAGACCCGGCGGTTAATTCACCCCTCCACTTT
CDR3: CASSQDPAVNSPLHF

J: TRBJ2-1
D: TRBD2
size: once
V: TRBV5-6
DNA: TGTGCCAGCAGCTTGACGCTAGCGGGGGGGTTTTTTGAGCAGTTCTTC
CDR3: CASSLTLAGGFFEQFF

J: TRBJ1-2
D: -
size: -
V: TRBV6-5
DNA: TGTGCCAGCAGTGCGTCGGTAGCGGACTACACCTTC
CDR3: CASSASVADYTF

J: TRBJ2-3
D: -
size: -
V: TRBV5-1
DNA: TGCGCCAGCAGCCTGACAGGTCATGCAGATACGCAGTATTTT
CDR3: CASSLTGHADTQYF

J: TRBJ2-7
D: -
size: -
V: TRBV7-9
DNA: TGTGCCAGCAGCTATTCAGGGGACGAGCAGTACTTC
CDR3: CASSYSGDEQYF

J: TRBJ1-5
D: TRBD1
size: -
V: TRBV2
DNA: TGTGCCAGCAGTGGGGGACAGATCAATCAGCCCCAGCATTTT
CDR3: CASSGGQINQPQHF

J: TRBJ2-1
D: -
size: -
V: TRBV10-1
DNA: TGCGCCAGCAGTGAGTCACTCCCCGGGAATGAGCAGTTCTTC
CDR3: CASSESLPGNEQFF

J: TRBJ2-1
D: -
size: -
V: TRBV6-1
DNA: TGTGCCAGCAGTGAAGCGCACAGGGTCCAGCAGTTCTTC
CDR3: CASSEAHRVQQFF

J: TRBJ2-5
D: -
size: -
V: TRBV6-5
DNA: TGTGCCAGCCAGTTATTTGCCGGAGGGGTGGAGACCCAGTACTTC
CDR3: CASQLFAGGVETQYF

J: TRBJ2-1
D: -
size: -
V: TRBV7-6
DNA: TGTGCCAGCAGCGACTTAAGCAGCGATGAGCAGTTCTTC
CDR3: CASSDLSSDEQFF

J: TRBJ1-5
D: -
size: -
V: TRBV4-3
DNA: TGCGCCAGCAGCCAGGAGGTTTTTCGCCCCCAGCATTTT
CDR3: CASSQEVFRPQHF

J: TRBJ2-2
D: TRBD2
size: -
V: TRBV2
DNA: TGTGCCAGCAGGAAACTAGCGGGGGCTGCCGGGGAGCTGTTTTTT
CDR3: CASRKLAGAAGELFF

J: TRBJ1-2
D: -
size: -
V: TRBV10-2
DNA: TGCGCCAGCAGTGTTGGACAAAACTATGGCTACACCTTC
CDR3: CASSVGQNYGYTF

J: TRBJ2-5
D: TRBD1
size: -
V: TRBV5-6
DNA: TGTGCCAGCAGCTTGGACAGGGGTTCAGAGACCCAGTACTTC
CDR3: CASSLDRGSETQYF

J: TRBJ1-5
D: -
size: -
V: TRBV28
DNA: TGTGCCAGCAGTTGGGGAGGGCAGACCGATCAGCCCCAGCATTTT
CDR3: CASSWGGQTDQPQHF

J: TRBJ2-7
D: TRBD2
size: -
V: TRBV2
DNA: TGTGCCAGCAGCCAGGGACTAGCTGGCAGGAAGGCGGGGGCCTACGAGCAGTACTTC
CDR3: CASSQGLAGRKAGAYEQYF

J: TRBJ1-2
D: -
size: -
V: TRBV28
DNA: TGTGCCAGCAGTTTACCCACAGAACCCTATGGCTACACCTTC
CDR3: CASSLPTEPYGYTF

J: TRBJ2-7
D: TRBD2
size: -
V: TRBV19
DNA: TGTGCCAGTCGGGAGCTAGCGGGGGCCTACGAGCAGTACTTC
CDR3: CASRELAGAYEQYF